Below, 20 T cell receptor beta chains from the same sample are listed, as sequenced in a study of T cell responses to AZD1222 COVID-19 vaccine (dated by TCRdb to the early 2020s). What this sample's time point label stands for: baseline before first vaccination. Library creation used the immunoSEQ multiplex PCR assay. TCRdb obtained this table from immuneACCESS and retained in-frame rearrangements with V and J assigned. These tables miss some clones; where compared with another copy, unresolved V genes account for less than half of the shortfall, and the remainder is unexplained. Recorded for this sample are more than 95,000 clones; roughly nine tenths of them occurred a single time. The biggest ten clones account for around 30% of the sample. The sequencing used peripheral blood, collected on day 0 of AZD1222 vaccination. The receptors come from an adult in good health.

The rearrangement uses TRBV7-9 and TRBJ2-6; tentatively, D is TRBD2 (6 bases). V was trimmed by 3 bases and J by 3 bases, leaving 9 bases between them. CDR1 SEHNR and CDR2 FQNEAQ come from the germline V gene (reference sequence). This CDR3 contains 15 residues. Here the CDR3 reads CASSLGGFGANVLTF. The CDR3 DNA reads as TGTGCCAGCAGCTTGGGGGGTTTTGGGGCCAACGTCCTGACTTTC.

V gene TRBV10-3 combines with J gene TRBJ2-3, with 10 positions matching TRBD2. This CDR3 comprises 15 residues. V dropped 6 bases and J dropped 2; count of bases not matched to a gene: 5. The germline CDR1 and CDR2 sequences are ENHRY and SYGVKD. The CDR3 sequence is CAIRASGGATDTQYF. The CDR3 DNA reads as TGTGCCATCAGGGCTAGCGGGGGAGCCACAGATACGCAGTATTTT.

The chain links TRBV6-2 or TRBV6-3 to TRBJ2-5, with 10 bases identical to TRBD2. V lost 3 bases and J lost 2; bases outside the gene matches: 3. This CDR3 has 15 amino acids. Germline V gene data show CDR1 as MNHEY and CDR2 as SVGEGT. The CDR3 bases are TGTGCCAGCAGTTATTGGACTAGCGGACAAGAGACCCAGTACTTC. As protein: CASSYWTSGQETQYF.

The chain links TRBV25-1 to TRBJ2-7; D remains ambiguous. This CDR3 spans 13 amino acids. Trimming left V 9 bases short and J 0 bases short, with 12 bases between. Looked up from germline, CDR1 is MGHDK and CDR2 is SYGVNS. The CDR3 region has the DNA TGTGCCAGTGCTGGCTCCCCCTCCTACGAGCAGTACTTC. Its translation is CASAGSPSYEQYF.

As for this clone: The junction does not match germline at one end; this may be a read error. The rearrangement links TRBV7-7 to TRBJ2-7; a possible D gene is TRBD1 (6 bases). The germline gives CDR1 SSHAT, CDR2 FNYEAQ (reference sequence). The CDR3 loop spans 13 amino acids. CDR3 coding DNA: TGTGCTAGCAGCCCCGGACAGTCCTACGAGCAGTACTTC. Amino acid sequence: CASSPGQSYEQYF.

This clone has just a few counts. The CDR3 DNA sequence: TGTGCCAGCAGCCGGGACAGGGGGCCCTACGAGCAGTACTTC. Protein sequence: CASSRDRGPYEQYF. V usage is TRBV11-2 and J usage is TRBJ2-7; 12 nucleotides align to TRBD1. Germline CDR1 is SGHAT and CDR2 is FQNNGV. J lost 2 bases, V lost 5 bases, and 1 base had no gene match. The CDR3 spans 14 residues.

The rearrangement joins TRBV2 to TRBJ1-1; D is ambiguous. The length of the CDR3 is 13 residues. Per the germline V gene, CDR1 is SNHLY and CDR2 is FYNNEI. With 5 bases removed from V and 10 bases from J, the gap between germline ends came to 17 bases. The CDR3 loop reads CASSTFGSGTAFF. The CDR3 nucleotides read TGTGCCAGCAGTACCTTCGGGTCAGGTACAGCTTTCTTT.

This chain links TRBV25-1 with TRBJ1-1; a weak D match, TRBD1 (5 bases). V lost 5 bases and J 4 bases, leaving 17 bases between the germline ends. The CDR3 loop spans 15 amino acids. Germline CDR1 is MGHDK and CDR2 is SYGVNS. The CDR3 DNA reads as TGTGCCAGCAGTCGGGCGGCAGGGATCGTCACTGAAGCTTTCTTT. This translates into CASSRAAGIVTEAFF.

The chain combines TRBV3-1 (or the pseudogene TRBV3-2) with TRBJ2-7, with 9 nucleotides matching TRBD1. J was trimmed by 6 bases and V by 1 base; bases with no gene match: 7. This CDR3 region has 15 residues. Germline V CDR1 and CDR2: LGHDT, YNNKEL (reference sequence). CDR3 amino acids: CASSQAPGTGSEQYF. DNA for the CDR3: TGTGCCAGCAGCCAAGCTCCCGGGACAGGGTCCGAGCAGTACTTC.

The V call is TRBV29-1, the J call TRBJ1-3; the D is unclear. V lost 5 bases to trimming and J lost 4 bases, with 12 bases between them. The CDR3 loop spans 13 amino acids. Germline CDR1 reads SQVTM; CDR2 reads ANQGSEA. CDR3 coding DNA: TGCAGCGTTAATGAGGGTCTGGGAAACACCATATATTTT. Translated, it gives CSVNEGLGNTIYF.

This clone came up a few times. The chain has TRBV6-1 and TRBJ2-1, with D possibly TRBD2 on 6 matching bases. The germline V gene encodes CDR1 MNHNS and CDR2 SASEGT. The CDR3 totals 11 residues. Trimming shortened V by 3 bases and J by 12 bases, and 9 bases separated the two germline ends. Here the CDR3 reads CASSEGGGQFF. The CDR3 DNA sequence: TGTGCCAGCAGTGAGGGAGGCGGGCAGTTCTTC.

This chain links TRBV9 with TRBJ1-4; TRBD1 matches at 9 bases. The CDR3 totals 16 residues. Germline CDR1 SGDLS, CDR2 YYNGEE. J lost 8 bases, V lost 0 bases, and 8 bases had no gene match. In nucleotides, the CDR3 is TGTGCCAGCAGCGTAGTTGGGACAGGGATAGGGGAAAAACTGTTTTTT. Its protein product is CASSVVGTGIGEKLFF.

The chain recombines TRBV18 with TRBJ1-1, with TRBD1 matching 8 bases. There are 15 residues in the CDR3. CDR1 is KGHSH and CDR2 is LQKENI in the germline V gene. Losses at the gene ends were 3 bases for V and 2 bases for J; bases not matched to a gene: 5. This CDR3 reads CASSPTGGGNTEAFF. Here the CDR3 DNA reads TGTGCCAGCTCACCTACAGGGGGGGGAAACACTGAAGCTTTCTTT.

The chain couples TRBV18 to TRBJ2-5, with D possibly matching TRBD1 (5 bases). Trimming shortened V by 0 bases and J by 5 bases, and 10 bases separated the two germline ends. Germline values: CDR1 KGHSH, CDR2 LQKENI. The CDR3 runs 14 residues. CDR3 sequence (DNA): TGTGCCAGCTCACCACCGGCAGGGTCGGAGACCCAGTACTTC. Amino acids: CASSPPAGSETQYF.

The chain couples TRBV7-2 to TRBJ1-5, with D possibly matching TRBD1 (6 bases). Germline CDR1 SGHTA, CDR2 FQGNSA. The V gene lost 1 base and the J gene lost 3 bases, with 13 bases spanning the gap. The CDR3 runs to 16 residues. The CDR3 protein is CASSLGGLRDNQPQHF. The CDR3, as DNA: TGTGCCAGCAGCTTAGGGGGGCTAAGGGACAATCAGCCCCAGCATTTT. The variable domain in full, with the rest retrieved from reference TRBV7-2 and TRBJ1-5, is GAGVSQSPSNKVTEKGKDVELRCDPISGHTALYWYRQSLGQGLEFLIYFQGNSAPDKSGLPSDRFSAERTGGSVSTLTIQRTQQEDSAVYLCASSLGGLRDNQPQHFGDGTRLSIL.

V is TRBV7-9 and J is TRBJ2-3; 9 bases align to TRBD1. The CDR3 totals 17 residues. J was trimmed by 5 bases and V by 1 base; bases with no gene match: 10. CDR1 is SEHNR, CDR2 FQNEAQ, per germline (reference sequence). The CDR3 nucleotides are TGTGCCAGCAGCTTAGAGGGGTCCGGGACAGGGCTAGATACGCAGTATTTT. This encodes CASSLEGSGTGLDTQYF.

This clone was recorded at least ten times. The chain combines TRBV15 with TRBJ1-3; D not resolved. The germline gives CDR1 LNHNV, CDR2 YYDKDF (reference sequence). The CDR3 totals 13 residues. V lost 7 bases, J lost 5 bases, and 12 bases lay in between. CDR3 region: CATTSGGRNTIYF. The DNA for the CDR3 is TGTGCCACCACCTCGGGAGGGCGAAACACCATATATTTT.

A few counts support this clone. Other DNA sequences of this sample code for an identical CDR3. CDR3 nucleotide sequence: TGCGCCAGCAGCTTGGATGGGACAGGGGGCGGTCAGCCCCAGCATTTT. Protein: CASSLDGTGGGQPQHF. V and J are TRBV5-1 and TRBJ1-5, with TRBD1 identical over 12 bases. Germline assignment: CDR1 SGHRS and CDR2 YFSETQ. Trimming took 0 bases from V and 6 from J; bases not matched to a gene: 4. This CDR3 is built from 16 residues.

The rearrangement joins TRBV10-3 to TRBJ2-7; tentatively, D is TRBD2 (6 bases). Germline V CDR1 and CDR2: ENHRY, SYGVKD. Trimming removed 5 bases at V and 5 bases at J, with 13 bases between. The length of the CDR3 is 13 residues. The CDR3 DNA reads TGTGCCATCAGTCTCCCAGGCGGGGACGAGCAGTACTTC. Residues: CAISLPGGDEQYF.

The gene calls are TRBV5-4 and TRBJ1-2; 8 bases align to TRBD1. The CDR3 runs to 16 residues. The germline V gene has CDR1 SGHNT and CDR2 YYREEE (reference sequence). The junction had 6 bases not matched to a gene; V was cut back by 0 bases and J by 2 bases. The DNA of the CDR3 is TGTGCCAGCAGCTTGGACGCCGGGACAGGAAACTATGGCTACACCTTC. Its protein product is CASSLDAGTGNYGYTF.